This T cell receptor beta chain derives from a study of blood T cells in healthy people across ages. Findings of the study overall: Strong correlation existed between TCR beta diversity and naive T cell percentage. From one million sequenced T cells, diversity estimates were lower bounds.

V was cut by 0 bases and J by 3 bases, with 4 bases left in between. From germline, CDR1 is SQVTM and CDR2 ANQGSEA. The CDR3 covers 12 residues. Researchers isolated at least 6.5 million PBMCs per sample. Then a second PCR, running about 6 to 11 cycles, was carried out with a sample-barcoded 5' primer and a J-beta primer mix. TCRdb itself ran the 5' RACE reads through MiXCR, one entry per CDR3 protein. Of 800,000 to 950,000 distinct CDR3 sequences listed, roughly 40% are singletons. Remarks on this clonotype: Its antigen is as yet unknown.

This receptor was taken from a man younger than 35 in good health. Sequenced input: blood. This sequence joins TRBV29-1 and TRBJ2-3, with D unclear. The CDR3 spells CSVEDQTDTQYF. CDR3 DNA: TGCAGCGTTGAAGATCAAACAGATACGCAGTATTTT.